This T cell receptor beta chain was observed in a study of blood T cell repertoires in COVID-19. As for the study in general: Specimens from acute and convalescent COVID-19 originated in the United States, Italy and Spain. T cells, B-cell-depleted T cells, or PBMCs supplied cDNA or gDNA.

CDR3 size: 14 residues. CDR1 is SEHNR and CDR2 is FQNEAQ in the germline V gene (reference sequence). Deletions cut 1 base from V and 8 bases from J, with 12 bases between. In the study's own analysis: Amplifying reference gene primers gave estimates of nucleated cell counts. Data came from immunoSEQ multiplex PCR; TCRdb stores just in-frame clones and leaves some out. That table is the source of V, J and clone size, and D and trimming were worked out from the DNA. The sample records roughly 70,000 clones, roughly 80% being singletons. Sequences were obtained from peripheral blood. The receptor was derived from a man between 65 and 79 years old who had recovered from COVID-19. J is TRBJ2-1 and V is TRBV7-9; D not resolved. CDR3 in amino acids: CASSLGASSYEQFF. The CDR3 nucleotides read TGTGCCAGCAGCTTAGGAGCGAGTAGCTATGAGCAGTTCTTC.